These 20 T cell receptor beta chains share one sample of origin, sequenced in a study of T cell repertoires in cytomegalovirus infection. TCRdb reprocessed the reads via MiXCR and lists one record per CDR3 protein. This table has a few hundred thousand distinct CDR3 sequences, roughly 16% appearing once. Sequencing used PBMCs. The origin of the receptors is a human donor in good health (CMV status not recorded). Some clones in this sample may be carry-over from other donors' samples.

The chain is built from TRBV12-3 or TRBV12-4 and TRBJ1-6; D gene unclear. CDR3 size: 13 residues. V was pared by 3 bases and J by 10 bases, with 10 bases between. This CDR3 is CASSFNGPSPLHF. The CDR3 DNA sequence: TGTGCCAGCAGTTTTAACGGGCCCTCACCCCTCCACTTT.

The chain is built from TRBV27 and TRBJ2-5; the match to TRBD1 covers 10 bases. V was clipped by 7 bases and J by 4 bases; unmatched bases: 9. The CDR3 covers 15 residues. CDR1 is MNHEY and CDR2 is SMNVEV in the germline V gene (reference sequence). The DNA for the CDR3 is TGTGCCAGCATCCCAAGGGGACAGGGGAGAGAGACCCAGTACTTC. Translating it yields CASIPRGQGRETQYF.

The gene calls are TRBV20-1 and TRBJ1-2, with D tentatively TRBD1 (5 bases). CDR3 length: 12 amino acids. CDR1 and CDR2 (germline): DFQATT, SNEGSKA (reference sequence). The CDR3 protein is CRGGPGGYGYTF. For the CDR3, the DNA is TGCAGGGGGGGTCCAGGAGGCTATGGCTACACCTTC.

Only a few counts were recorded for this clonotype. This rearrangement joins TRBV4-2 to TRBJ1-1; maybe TRBD1 (6 bases). This CDR3 region has 14 residues. V was shortened by 0 bases and J by 7 bases, with 12 bases between the two germline ends. Germline lookup yields CDR1 LGHNA and CDR2 YNFKEQ. CDR3 coding DNA: TGTGCCAGCAGCCAAGAGGCGGGGGCCAGTGAAGCTTTCTTT. It translates to CASSQEAGASEAFF.

In its sample, this clonotype was seen a few times. CDR3 nucleotides: TGTGCCAGCAGATCCGGGACAGGGGGTATTCCGGGGGAGCTGTTTTTT. It specifies CASRSGTGGIPGELFF. J is TRBJ2-2 and V is TRBV7-3; TRBD1 matches at 11 bases. CDR1 is SGHTA and CDR2 is FQGTGA in the germline V gene. J lost 8 bases, V lost 6 bases, and 11 bases had no gene match. The CDR3 has 16 residues.

The chain uses TRBV9 and TRBJ2-5; possibly TRBD2 for D (6 bases). CDR1 and CDR2 (germline): SGDLS, YYNGEE. The CDR3 consists of 14 residues. V gave up 2 bases and J gave up 1 base, with 9 bases separating them. The CDR3 protein is CASSVGGPQETQYF. In DNA, the CDR3 is TGTGCCAGCAGCGTCGGGGGACCCCAAGAGACCCAGTACTTC. The variable domain in full, with the rest retrieved from reference TRBV9 and TRBJ2-5, is DSGVTQTPKHLITATGQRVTLRCSPRSGDLSVYWYQQSLDQGLQFLIQYYNGEERAKGNILERFSAQQFPDLHSELNLSSLELGDSALYFCASSVGGPQETQYFGPGTRLLVL.

This clonotype was seen more than once but under ten times. V gene TRBV18 combines with J gene TRBJ1-1, with D perhaps TRBD1 (6 bases). The V gene's germline CDR1 is KGHSH and CDR2 LQKENI. The CDR3 is 15 residues long. V was clipped by 2 bases and J by 4 bases, with 14 bases between them. The CDR3 DNA reads TGTGCCAGCTCACCAGCGGGGGCCGGAGGCACTGAAGCTTTCTTT. Protein: CASSPAGAGGTEAFF.

In its sample, this clonotype ranks as medium-sized. The chain links TRBV7-2 to TRBJ2-1; D is perhaps TRBD1 or TRBD2 (6 bases each). From germline, CDR1 is SGHTA and CDR2 FQGNSA. V shed 1 base and J shed 10 bases, with 17 bases lying between them. This CDR3 region has 15 residues. CDR3 DNA sequence: TGTGCCAGCAGCTTAGATTTTTTCGGGGGCTGGGAGCAGTTCTTC. This codes for CASSLDFFGGWEQFF.

This chain connects TRBV10-3 to TRBJ1-1; D is possibly TRBD1 (5 bases). V was cut by 4 bases and J by 5 bases, with 11 bases left in between. This CDR3 comprises 13 residues. Germline V gives CDR1 ENHRY, CDR2 SYGVKD. DNA for the CDR3: TGTGCCATCAGTGGAACAGGACCTACTGAAGCTTTCTTT. Protein: CAISGTGPTEAFF.

The V gene is TRBV20-1, the J gene TRBJ2-7; tentatively, D is TRBD1 or TRBD2 (6 bases each). The CDR3 is 18 residues long. Looked up from germline, CDR1 is DFQATT and CDR2 is SNEGSKA (reference sequence). The germline V and J ends were trimmed by 3 bases and 3 bases, with 27 bases remaining between them. CDR3 sequence: CSARGTGRLRGLNYEQYF. Written as DNA, the CDR3 is TGCAGTGCTAGGGGTACAGGGAGGCTGAGGGGTTTGAACTACGAGCAGTACTTC.

This clonotype occurred a few times. The genes are TRBV6-1 and TRBJ1-1; the match to TRBD1 covers 9 bases. This CDR3 is 13 amino acids long. V shed 8 bases, J shed 6 bases, and the junction held 7 bases outside the gene matches. Germline-derived CDR1 and CDR2 are MNHNS and SASEGT. The DNA of the CDR3 is TGTGCCAGCGGACAGGGGTGGGTAGCTGAAGCTTTCTTT. Encoded protein: CASGQGWVAEAFF.

There are a few counts of this clonotype. V and J are TRBV5-4 and TRBJ2-7; 8 bases match TRBD2. Germline V gives CDR1 SGHNT, CDR2 YYREEE (reference sequence). The junction had 6 bases not matched to a gene; V was cut back by 0 bases and J by 1 base. CDR3 length: 16 residues. The CDR3 protein is CASSLDPGGPSYEQYF. The CDR3 nucleotides read TGTGCCAGCAGCTTGGACCCGGGGGGGCCGTCCTACGAGCAGTACTTC.

This clonotype was found many times. The gene calls are TRBV6-1 and TRBJ1-3; D remains unclear. The CDR3 totals 14 residues. The germline V gene encodes CDR1 MNHNS and CDR2 SASEGT. Trimming cost V 5 bases and J 0 bases, with 8 bases left between them. CDR3 amino acids: CASSQQYSGNTIYF. In DNA, the CDR3 is TGTGCCAGCAGTCAACAGTACTCTGGAAACACCATATATTTT.

The CDR3 loop reads CAISALDIGYGYTF. CDR3 nucleotide sequence: TGTGCCATCAGTGCTCTGGACATTGGCTATGGCTACACCTTC. The chain recombines TRBV10-3 with TRBJ1-2, with TRBD1 as a possible D gene (5 bases). Germline V gene data show CDR1 as ENHRY and CDR2 as SYGVKD. This CDR3 has 14 residues. The V end was cut by 4 bases, the J end by 4 bases, with 13 bases between.

This clonotype was seen a few times. V gene TRBV25-1 combines with J gene TRBJ1-5; no clear D gene. Trimming took 1 base from V and 7 from J, leaving 11 bases between them. CDR1 MGHDK and CDR2 SYGVNS come from the germline V gene. The CDR3 loop spans 14 amino acids. As DNA, the CDR3 is TGTGCCAGCAGTGAATTTGAGAGAGTACAGCCCCAGCATTTT. It encodes CASSEFERVQPQHF.

V usage is TRBV20-1 and J usage is TRBJ2-5, with 14 nucleotides matching TRBD2. The J segment lost 1 base and the V segment lost 6 bases, leaving 7 bases of the junction unmatched. There are 16 residues in the CDR3. Germline V gives CDR1 DFQATT, CDR2 SNEGSKA (reference sequence). CDR3 protein: CSAALTSGGGQETQYF. In nucleotides, the CDR3 is TGCAGTGCGGCCCTGACTAGCGGGGGGGGCCAAGAGACCCAGTACTTC.

The CDR3 loop reads CASSIPDRGVNEQFF. CDR3 sequence (DNA): TGTGCCAGTAGTATTCCGGACAGGGGAGTGAATGAGCAGTTCTTC. The chain has TRBV19 and TRBJ2-1; 9 bases line up with TRBD1. The CDR3 is 15 amino acids. Germline CDR1 and CDR2: LNHDA and SQIVND (reference sequence). The junction had 7 bases not matched to a gene; V was cut back by 3 bases and J by 7 bases. The whole variable domain, filled in from reference TRBV19 and TRBJ2-1, reads DGGITQSPKYLFRKEGQNVTLSCEQNLNHDAMYWYRQDPGQGLRLIYYSQIVNDFQKGDIAEGYSVSREKKESFPLTVTSAQKNPTAFYLCASSIPDRGVNEQFFGPGTRLTVL.

The chain joins TRBV5-8 to TRBJ2-3; tentatively, D is TRBD2 (7 bases). V was trimmed by 2 bases and J by 2 bases, leaving 9 bases between them. Germline V lookup: CDR1 SGHTS, CDR2 YDEGEE. CDR3 size: 14 residues. The CDR3, as DNA: TGTGCCAGCAGCTTACGGGGGGCCACAGATACGCAGTATTTT. Its translation is CASSLRGATDTQYF.

This clonotype has only a few counts. This sequence joins TRBV9 and TRBJ1-5; possible D gene TRBD1, 5 bases. The CDR3 consists of 15 residues. The germline V gene has CDR1 SGDLS and CDR2 YYNGEE. The V and J ends lost 2 bases and 3 bases respectively, with 12 bases between them. In DNA form, the CDR3 reads TGTGCCAGCAGCGTCTCCGGGGCGATCAATCAGCCCCAGCATTTT. Its translation is CASSVSGAINQPQHF.

Only a few counts were recorded for this clonotype. The J gene is TRBJ1-1, the V gene TRBV5-1; the match to TRBD1 covers 8 bases. CDR3 length: 14 residues. Germline CDR1 SGHRS, CDR2 YFSETQ. J lost 5 bases, V lost 4 bases, and 7 bases had no gene match. CDR3 loop: CASSEDRVGTEAFF. The CDR3 DNA follows: TGCGCCAGCAGCGAGGACAGGGTGGGGACTGAAGCTTTCTTT.